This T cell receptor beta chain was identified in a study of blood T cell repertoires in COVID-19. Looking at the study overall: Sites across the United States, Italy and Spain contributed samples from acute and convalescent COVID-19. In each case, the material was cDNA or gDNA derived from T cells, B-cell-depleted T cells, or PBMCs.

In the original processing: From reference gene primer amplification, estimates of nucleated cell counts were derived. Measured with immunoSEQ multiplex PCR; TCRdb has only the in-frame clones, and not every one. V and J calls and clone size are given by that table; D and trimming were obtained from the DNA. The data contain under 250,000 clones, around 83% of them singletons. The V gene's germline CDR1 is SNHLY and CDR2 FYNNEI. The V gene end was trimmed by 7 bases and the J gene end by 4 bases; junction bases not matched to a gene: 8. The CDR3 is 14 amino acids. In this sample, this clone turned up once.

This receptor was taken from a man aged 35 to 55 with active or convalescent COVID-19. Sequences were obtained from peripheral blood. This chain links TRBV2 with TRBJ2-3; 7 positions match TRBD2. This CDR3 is CASTVERGADTQYF. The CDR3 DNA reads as TGTGCCAGCACCGTGGAGCGGGGTGCAGATACGCAGTATTTT.